One and the same sample provided the 26 T cell receptor beta chains below, sequenced in a study of blood T cells in healthy people across ages. The use of a sample-barcoded 5' primer and a J-beta primer mix characterized a second PCR of roughly 6 to 11 cycles. Via MiXCR, TCRdb re-called the 5' RACE reads, giving one row per CDR3 protein. The sample has about 1.1 million distinct CDR3 sequences; more than 30% are singletons. The specimen was blood. The receptors come from a young man in good health.

This clonotype was observed a handful of times. This chain connects TRBV12-3 or TRBV12-4 to TRBJ2-2; the D is unclear. The CDR3 consists of 13 residues. V was shortened by 3 bases and J by 3 bases, with 5 bases between the two germline ends. In nucleotides, the CDR3 is TGTGCCAGCAGTTTTCGGGACACCGGGGAGCTGTTTTTT. This codes for CASSFRDTGELFF.

The chain carries TRBV27 and TRBJ2-1, with TRBD2 identical over 7 bases. The length of the CDR3 is 16 residues. Germline lookup yields CDR1 MNHEY and CDR2 SMNVEV (reference sequence). Trimming at V came to 0 bases and at J to 4 bases, leaving 6 bases not matched to a gene. Written as DNA, the CDR3 is TGTGCCAGCAGTTTATCCCGGCGGGAGACGTACAATGAGCAGTTCTTC. This translates into CASSLSRRETYNEQFF.

This clonotype showed up just a few times. V is TRBV14 and J is TRBJ2-1; D perhaps matches TRBD2 (5 bases). The germline V and J ends were trimmed by 1 base and 6 bases, with 13 bases remaining between them. There are 15 residues in the CDR3. Germline V gene lookup returns CDR1 SGHDN and CDR2 FVKESK. The CDR3 DNA sequence: TGTGCCAGCAGCCAAGCCCGGTGGGCGGGCAATGAGCAGTTCTTC. It translates to CASSQARWAGNEQFF.

The chain links TRBV28 to TRBJ2-3; either TRBD1 or TRBD2 may supply D (5 bases each). This CDR3 spans 14 amino acids. Germline V gives CDR1 MDHEN, CDR2 SYDVKM. V was pared by 2 bases and J by 4 bases, with 10 bases between. The CDR3 DNA is TGTGCCAGCAGTTTAGTCGGGGCACCAGATACGCAGTATTTT. Amino acids: CASSLVGAPDTQYF.

As for this clonotype: The junction does not match germline at one end; this may be a read error. This chain joins TRBV3-1 and TRBJ2-7, with 8 bases fitting TRBD2. The CDR3 contains 14 residues. From germline, CDR1 is LGHDT and CDR2 YNNKEL (reference sequence). For the CDR3, the DNA is TGTGCCTGCAGCGGGGGACTAGGCAATTACGAGCAGTACTTC. Translating gives CACSGGLGNYEQYF.

The count of this clonotype is one. Just one base apart from a much larger clone, this may be a read error. This chain uses TRBV4-3 with TRBJ2-5; D is unresolved. The length of the CDR3 is 16 residues. Looked up from germline, CDR1 is LGHNA and CDR2 is YSLEER. The CDR3, as DNA: TGCGCCGGCAGCCAAGTGCCGGTTTACGGAAAAGAGACCCAGTACTTC. It encodes CAGSQVPVYGKETQYF.

A remark on this clonotype: This may be a read error: a much more frequent sequence differs by one nucleotide. V usage is TRBV5-6 and J usage is TRBJ1-2; D not resolved. The V gene's germline CDR1 is SGHDT and CDR2 YYEEEE. The CDR3 is made up of 12 amino acids. CDR3 nucleotide sequence: TGTGCCAGCAACTTGGATGGTAGCAGCTACACCTTC. The encoded protein is CASNLDGSSYTF.

The gene calls are TRBV14 and TRBJ1-5; tentatively, D is TRBD1 (6 bases). V was trimmed by 4 bases and J by 3 bases, leaving 10 bases between them. The CDR3 totals 14 residues. Looked up from germline, CDR1 is SGHDN and CDR2 is FVKESK. In nucleotides, the CDR3 is TGTGCCAGCAGCCCTGGGGGCCACAATCAGCCCCAGCATTTT. It translates to CASSPGGHNQPQHF.

The rearrangement joins TRBV12-3 or TRBV12-4 to TRBJ2-3; 11 bases line up with TRBD2. This CDR3 is 20 amino acids long. The ends lost 2 bases at V and 4 bases at J; junction bases unmatched: 17. The CDR3 DNA follows: TGTGCCAGCAGTTTAAGGCTAGCGGGGGGTATACACTCACCCTCAGATACGCAGTATTTT. Translation gives CASSLRLAGGIHSPSDTQYF.

The V gene is TRBV7-9, the J gene TRBJ1-4; D gene uncertain. The germline V gene has CDR1 SEHNR and CDR2 FQNEAQ (reference sequence). V was trimmed by 3 bases and J by 2 bases, leaving 13 bases between them. This CDR3 is 16 amino acids long. The CDR3 DNA follows: TGTGCCAGCAGCTTGCCCCGTTTGAGCACTAATGAAAAACTGTTTTTT. Its protein is CASSLPRLSTNEKLFF.

V is TRBV5-6 and J is TRBJ1-5, with D unresolved. The V gene lost 1 base and the J gene lost 5 bases, with 4 bases spanning the gap. This CDR3 is 12 amino acids long. Germline assignment: CDR1 SGHDT and CDR2 YYEEEE. The CDR3 coding sequence is TGTGCCAGCAGCTTGCCGCATCAGCCCCAGCATTTT. Protein sequence: CASSLPHQPQHF.

This chain connects TRBV20-1 to TRBJ1-1, with unresolved D. V lost 1 base and J lost 7, with 7 bases in between. Germline V gives CDR1 DFQATT, CDR2 SNEGSKA (reference sequence). This CDR3 has 11 residues. In DNA, the CDR3 is TGCAGTGCTAGAGCGGACCTTGAAGCTTTCTTT. Translation: CSARADLEAFF.

V usage is TRBV9 and J usage is TRBJ2-2, with D uncertain. CDR1 and CDR2 (germline): SGDLS, YYNGEE. This CDR3 region has 14 residues. The V and J ends lost 0 bases and 2 bases respectively, with 5 bases between them. CDR3 amino acids: CASSVEPNTGELFF. CDR3 nucleotides: TGTGCCAGCAGCGTAGAACCCAACACCGGGGAGCTGTTTTTT.

J is TRBJ2-2 and V is TRBV4-3, with D maybe TRBD1 (5 bases). The CDR3 contains 20 residues. V was shortened by 1 base and J by 0 bases, with 21 bases between the two germline ends. Per the germline V gene, CDR1 is LGHNA and CDR2 is YSLEER. This chain's CDR3 is CASSQVPAGRVGPNTGELFF. The DNA for the CDR3 is TGCGCCAGCAGCCAAGTTCCAGCAGGGCGTGTTGGCCCGAACACCGGGGAGCTGTTTTTT.

The genes are TRBV29-1 and TRBJ1-1; 8 bases agree with TRBD1. Germline CDR1 SQVTM, CDR2 ANQGSEA. The CDR3 loop spans 13 amino acids. V dropped 7 bases and J dropped 3; count of bases not matched to a gene: 7. CDR3 residues: CSALDRVDTEAFF. The CDR3 region has the DNA TGCAGCGCTCTGGACAGGGTGGACACTGAAGCTTTCTTT.

This clonotype was seen more than once but under ten times. V is TRBV15 and J is TRBJ2-5, with D tentatively TRBD2 (5 bases). Germline values: CDR1 LNHNV, CDR2 YYDKDF (reference sequence). V lost 8 bases and J lost 7, with 17 bases in between. The CDR3 is 13 amino acids. CDR3 sequence reads: CATALASVRTQYF. The CDR3 coding sequence is TGTGCCACCGCCCTAGCCAGTGTGCGGACCCAGTACTTC.

This clonotype was recorded once. This chain uses TRBV4-2 with TRBJ1-5; a weak D match, TRBD1 (5 bases). V was shortened by 4 bases and J by 6 bases, with 22 bases between the two germline ends. The germline V gene encodes CDR1 LGHNA and CDR2 YNFKEQ. The length of the CDR3 is 17 residues. The CDR3 loop is CASSPISGDRRVQPQHF. The DNA of the CDR3 is TGTGCCAGCAGCCCCATATCTGGTGACAGAAGGGTTCAGCCCCAGCATTTT.

The chain combines TRBV20-1 with TRBJ1-2, with D possibly TRBD1 on 6 matching bases. The CDR3 is made up of 14 amino acids. The V gene's germline CDR1 is DFQATT and CDR2 SNEGSKA (reference sequence). V lost 6 bases and J 4 bases, leaving 18 bases between the germline ends. The CDR3 loop is CSANPRPTGYGYTF. CDR3 DNA sequence: TGCAGTGCCAACCCACGACCGACAGGCTATGGCTACACCTTC.

This clonotype turned up a few times. The chain employs TRBV6-5 and TRBJ1-5, with a weak D call TRBD1 (5 bases). V dropped 2 bases and J dropped 2 bases, with 19 bases sitting between them. Germline V lookup: CDR1 MNHEY, CDR2 SVGAGI. This CDR3 region has 18 residues. Written as DNA, the CDR3 is TGTGCCAGCAGTTACCCCGGGACGGGGGTGGAAGGCAATCAGCCCCAGCATTTT. It codes for CASSYPGTGVEGNQPQHF.

The chain recombines TRBV6-5 with TRBJ2-1; D not resolved. With 2 bases removed from V and 6 bases from J, the gap between germline ends came to 14 bases. The germline V gene encodes CDR1 MNHEY and CDR2 SVGAGI. The CDR3 consists of 15 residues. For the CDR3, the DNA is TGTGCCAGCAGTTACGAGACCTCGCTCGGCAATGAGCAGTTCTTC. It codes for CASSYETSLGNEQFF.

This rearrangement joins TRBV18 to TRBJ2-7, with a possible D match to TRBD2 (6 bases). This CDR3 contains 15 residues. Deletions cut 2 bases from V and 0 bases from J, with 11 bases between. Germline V gene sequence: CDR1 KGHSH, CDR2 LQKENI. The CDR3 bases are TGTGCCAGCTCACCAAGGGACGGGAGCTCCTACGAGCAGTACTTC. Its protein is CASSPRDGSSYEQYF.

V and J are TRBV6-1 and TRBJ2-3; 13 bases match TRBD2. The CDR3 consists of 18 residues. V lost 8 bases, J lost 1 base, and 12 bases stayed unmatched. Germline V gives CDR1 MNHNS, CDR2 SASEGT. The CDR3 DNA is TGTGCCAGCTCCCGTCTCTCCGGACTAGCGGGGGGCACAGATACGCAGTATTTT. This encodes CASSRLSGLAGGTDTQYF.

This clonotype has a count of ten or more. The chain links TRBV9 to TRBJ2-3, with no clear D. The CDR3 totals 13 residues. Trimming cost V 3 bases and J 2 bases, with 7 bases left between them. Looked up from germline, CDR1 is SGDLS and CDR2 is YYNGEE. DNA for the CDR3: TGTGCCAGCAGCGGGTACCCCACAGATACGCAGTATTTT. Its protein is CASSGYPTDTQYF. The full variable domain, rest sourced from reference TRBV9 and TRBJ2-3, is DSGVTQTPKHLITATGQRVTLRCSPRSGDLSVYWYQQSLDQGLQFLIQYYNGEERAKGNILERFSAQQFPDLHSELNLSSLELGDSALYFCASSGYPTDTQYFGPGTRLTVL.

This chain connects TRBV6-5 to TRBJ1-1, with 9 bases matching TRBD1. Germline V gives CDR1 MNHEY, CDR2 SVGAGI. The CDR3 spans 15 residues. V lost 0 bases, J lost 8 bases, and 7 bases stayed unmatched. The CDR3 protein is CASSYSGTGRREAFF. The DNA for the CDR3 is TGTGCCAGCAGTTACTCAGGGACAGGGAGGCGGGAAGCTTTCTTT.

The rearrangement joins TRBV12-3 or TRBV12-4 to TRBJ1-2; TRBD1 is a possible D gene (5 bases). V was cut by 6 bases and J by 10 bases, with 24 bases left in between. This CDR3 comprises 15 residues. The CDR3 sequence: CASRRVGGVEVAYTF. In nucleotides, the CDR3 is TGTGCCAGCAGACGGGTCGGAGGGGTTGAAGTGGCCTACACCTTC.

This rearrangement joins TRBV5-1 to TRBJ2-1; a possible D gene is TRBD2 (5 bases). The CDR3 totals 15 residues. Looked up from germline, CDR1 is SGHRS and CDR2 is YFSETQ. Between the trimmed V and J ends, which lost 3 bases and 0 bases, there was a span of 10 bases. CDR3 nucleotides: TGCGCCAGCAGCTCGGACTTAAACTCCTACAATGAGCAGTTCTTC. Its translation is CASSSDLNSYNEQFF.